This T cell receptor (beta chain) stems from a study of blood T cell repertoires in COVID-19. Only a few counts were recorded for this clone. Original analysis: The authors estimated nucleated cell counts from reference gene primer amplification. Method: immunoSEQ multiplex PCR; TCRdb's copy keeps in-frame clones and lacks some. V and J calls and clone size come straight from that table; D and trimming were deduced from the DNA. The table has 200,000 to 250,000 clones, about 90% seen once; the top ten hold about 6%. Germline assignment: CDR1 SGHTA and CDR2 FQGNSA. The V end was cut by 3 bases, the J end by 5 bases, with 4 bases between. The CDR3 is made up of 11 amino acids.

Sequencing used PBMCs or T cells enriched from blood (not recorded which). The sequence came from a woman aged 25 to 39 with acute COVID-19. The J gene is TRBJ2-5, the V gene TRBV7-2; D is ambiguous. CDR3 region: CASSFGETQYF. The CDR3 region has the DNA TGTGCCAGCAGCTTCGGGGAGACCCAGTACTTC.